This T cell receptor (beta chain) was recovered during a study of cytomegalovirus exposure and HLA in healthy donors. Study-level background: Researchers found that around 80% of about 400 genotyped donors fell within the Caucasian-associated ancestry cluster.

This CDR3 contains 14 residues. Germline lookup yields CDR1 LNHDA and CDR2 SQIVND (reference sequence). Trimming pared 9 bases from V and 7 bases from J, leaving 22 bases between. The study ran its PCR with 60 Vbeta and 13 Jbeta primers. Clones were sequenced by immunoSEQ multiplex PCR, and TCRdb holds only the in-frame ones, with some missing. The data show under 100,000 clones, with 76% seen just once and approximately 3% held by the top ten. V usage is TRBV19 and J usage is TRBJ2-7; unclear D gene. This clonotype was obtained from a middle-aged man in good health and CMV-seronegative. Material: PBMCs. CDR3 nucleotides: TGTGCCAGCAGCCCTCCCACGGATTTCGGGGAGCAGTACTTC. The encoded protein is CASSPPTDFGEQYF.